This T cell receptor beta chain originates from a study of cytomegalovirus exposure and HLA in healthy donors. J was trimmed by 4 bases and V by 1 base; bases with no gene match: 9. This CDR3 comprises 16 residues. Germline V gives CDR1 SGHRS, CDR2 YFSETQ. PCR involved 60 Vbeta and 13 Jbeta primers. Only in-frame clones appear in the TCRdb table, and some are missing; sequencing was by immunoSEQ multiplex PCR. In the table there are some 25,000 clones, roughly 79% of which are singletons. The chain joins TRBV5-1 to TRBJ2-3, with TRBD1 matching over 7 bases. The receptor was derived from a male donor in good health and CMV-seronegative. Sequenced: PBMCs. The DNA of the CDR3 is TGCGCCAGCAGCTTGTACAGGGGACCCCAGTCAGATACGCAGTATTTT. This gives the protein CASSLYRGPQSDTQYF.